This TCR beta chain was profiled in a study of T cells after yellow fever vaccination. This clonotype was seen many times. TCR cDNA, made by 5'RACE template switching, carried an added universal primer site and UMIs. TCRdb processed the 5' RACE reads anew with MiXCR; each CDR3 protein has one entry. The sample lists some 300,000 distinct CDR3 sequences, roughly 7.5% occurring once. This receptor was taken from a man aged 18 to 35 who received the YFV17D yellow fever vaccine. The starting material was PBMCs, obtained approximately 47 days after the first yellow fever vaccination.

The CDR3 DNA reads TGTGCCAGCTCGGCACGCAGTGCAACTAATGAAAAACTGTTTTTT. It translates to CASSARSATNEKLFF. V is TRBV5-5 and J is TRBJ1-4; D remains unclear. CDR1 and CDR2 from the germline V gene are SGHKS and YYEKEE (reference sequence). With 7 bases removed from V and 0 bases from J, the gap between germline ends came to 13 bases. This CDR3 comprises 15 residues.